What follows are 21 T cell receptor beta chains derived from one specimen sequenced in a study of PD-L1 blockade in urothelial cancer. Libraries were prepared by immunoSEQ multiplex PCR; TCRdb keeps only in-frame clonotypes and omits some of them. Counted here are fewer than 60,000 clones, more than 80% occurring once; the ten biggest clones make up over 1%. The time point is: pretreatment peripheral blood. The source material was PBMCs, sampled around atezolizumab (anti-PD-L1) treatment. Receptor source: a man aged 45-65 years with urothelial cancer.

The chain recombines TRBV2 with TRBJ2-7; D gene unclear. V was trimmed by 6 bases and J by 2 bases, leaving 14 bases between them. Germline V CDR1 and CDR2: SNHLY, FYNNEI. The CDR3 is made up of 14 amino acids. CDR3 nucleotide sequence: TGTGCCAGCAGCCCGGTAACGAGGACCTACGAGCAGTACTTC. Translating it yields CASSPVTRTYEQYF.

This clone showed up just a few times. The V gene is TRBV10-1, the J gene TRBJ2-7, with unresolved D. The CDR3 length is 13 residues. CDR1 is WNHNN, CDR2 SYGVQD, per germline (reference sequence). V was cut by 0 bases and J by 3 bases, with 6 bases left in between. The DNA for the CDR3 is TGCGCCAGCAGTGAGTCGTCACTCTACGAGCAGTACTTC. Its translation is CASSESSLYEQYF.

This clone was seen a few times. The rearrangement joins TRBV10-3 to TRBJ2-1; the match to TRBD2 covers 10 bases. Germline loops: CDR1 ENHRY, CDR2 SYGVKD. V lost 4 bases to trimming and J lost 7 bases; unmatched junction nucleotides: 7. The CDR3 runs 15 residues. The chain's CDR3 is CAISGVAGGGNEQFF. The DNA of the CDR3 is TGTGCCATCAGTGGAGTAGCGGGAGGTGGTAATGAGCAGTTCTTC.

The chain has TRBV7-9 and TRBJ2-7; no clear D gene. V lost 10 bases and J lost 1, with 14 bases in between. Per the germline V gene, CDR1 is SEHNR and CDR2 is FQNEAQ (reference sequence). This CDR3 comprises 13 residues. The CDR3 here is CATTREVSYEQYF. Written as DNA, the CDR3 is TGTGCCACCACCCGAGAGGTTTCCTACGAGCAGTACTTC.

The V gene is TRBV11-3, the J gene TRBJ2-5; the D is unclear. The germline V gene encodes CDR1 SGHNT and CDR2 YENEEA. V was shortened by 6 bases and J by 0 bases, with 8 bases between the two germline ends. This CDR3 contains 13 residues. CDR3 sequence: CASSNSNQETQYF. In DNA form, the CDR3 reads TGTGCCAGCAGTAACAGCAACCAAGAGACCCAGTACTTC.

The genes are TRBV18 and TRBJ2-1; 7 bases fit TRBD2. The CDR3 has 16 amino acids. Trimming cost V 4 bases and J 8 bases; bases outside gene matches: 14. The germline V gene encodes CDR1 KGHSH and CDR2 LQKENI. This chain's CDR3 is CASSRRVGGPDDEQFF. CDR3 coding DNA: TGTGCCAGCTCACGGCGGGTGGGAGGGCCTGATGATGAGCAGTTCTTC.

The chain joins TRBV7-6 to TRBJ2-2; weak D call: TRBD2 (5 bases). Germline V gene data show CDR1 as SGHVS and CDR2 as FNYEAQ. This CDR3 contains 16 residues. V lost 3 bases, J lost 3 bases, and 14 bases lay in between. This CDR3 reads CASSLWGDRYTGELFF. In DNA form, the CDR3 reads TGTGCCAGCAGCTTGTGGGGAGACCGATACACCGGGGAGCTGTTTTTT.

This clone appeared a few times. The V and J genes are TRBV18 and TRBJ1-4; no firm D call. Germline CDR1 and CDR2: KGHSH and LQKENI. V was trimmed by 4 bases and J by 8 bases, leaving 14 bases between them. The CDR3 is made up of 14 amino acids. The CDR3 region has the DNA TGTGCCAGCTCACATTCTGCGCACGGGGAAAAACTGTTTTTT. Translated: CASSHSAHGEKLFF.

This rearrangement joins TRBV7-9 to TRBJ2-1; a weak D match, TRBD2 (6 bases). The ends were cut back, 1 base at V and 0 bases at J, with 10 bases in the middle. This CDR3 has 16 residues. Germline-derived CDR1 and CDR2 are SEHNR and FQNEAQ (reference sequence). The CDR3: CASSLESGSSYNEQFF. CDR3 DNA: TGTGCCAGCAGCTTAGAGTCCGGGAGCTCCTACAATGAGCAGTTCTTC.

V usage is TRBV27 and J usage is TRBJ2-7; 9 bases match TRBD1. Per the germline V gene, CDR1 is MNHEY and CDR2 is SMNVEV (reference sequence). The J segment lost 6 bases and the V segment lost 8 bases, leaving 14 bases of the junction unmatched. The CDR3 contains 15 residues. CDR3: CASLPGDRASSEQYF. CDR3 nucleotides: TGTGCCAGCCTCCCGGGGGACAGGGCGTCTAGCGAGCAGTACTTC.

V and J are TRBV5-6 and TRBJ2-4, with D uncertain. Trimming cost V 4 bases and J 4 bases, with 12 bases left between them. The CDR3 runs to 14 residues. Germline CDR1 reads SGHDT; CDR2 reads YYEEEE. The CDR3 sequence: CASSPDNRKNIQYF. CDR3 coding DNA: TGTGCCAGCAGCCCAGACAATCGGAAAAACATTCAGTACTTC.

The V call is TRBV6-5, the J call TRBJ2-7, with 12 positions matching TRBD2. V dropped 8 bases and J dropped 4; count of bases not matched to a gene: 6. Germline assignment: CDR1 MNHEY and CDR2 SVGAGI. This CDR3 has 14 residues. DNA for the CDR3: TGTGCCAGCGTAAGGACTAGCGGGAATTACGAGCAGTACTTC. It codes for CASVRTSGNYEQYF.

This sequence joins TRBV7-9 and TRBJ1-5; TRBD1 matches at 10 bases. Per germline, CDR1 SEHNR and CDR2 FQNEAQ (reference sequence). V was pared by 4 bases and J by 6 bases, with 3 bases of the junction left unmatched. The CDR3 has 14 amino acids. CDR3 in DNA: TGTGCCAGCAGCTCGGGACAGGGGATTCAGCCCCAGCATTTT. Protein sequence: CASSSGQGIQPQHF.

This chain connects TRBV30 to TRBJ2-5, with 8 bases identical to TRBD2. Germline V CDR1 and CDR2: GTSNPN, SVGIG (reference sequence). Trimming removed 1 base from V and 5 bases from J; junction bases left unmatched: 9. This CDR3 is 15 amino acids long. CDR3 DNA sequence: TGTGCCTGGAGTGCTGTAGCGGGGCTAGGGGAGACCCAGTACTTC. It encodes CAWSAVAGLGETQYF.

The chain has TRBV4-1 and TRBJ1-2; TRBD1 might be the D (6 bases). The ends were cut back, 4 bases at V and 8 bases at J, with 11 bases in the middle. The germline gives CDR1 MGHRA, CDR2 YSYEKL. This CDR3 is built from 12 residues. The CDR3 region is CASSRGQTGYTF. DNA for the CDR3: TGCGCCAGCAGCCGCGGACAGACGGGCTACACCTTC.

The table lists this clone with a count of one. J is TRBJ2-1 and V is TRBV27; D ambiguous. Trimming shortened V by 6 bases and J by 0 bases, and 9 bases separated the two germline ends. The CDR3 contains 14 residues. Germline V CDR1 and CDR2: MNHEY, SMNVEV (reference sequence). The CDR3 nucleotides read TGTGCCAGCAGCTCGAGGAGCTCCTACAATGAGCAGTTCTTC. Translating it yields CASSSRSSYNEQFF.

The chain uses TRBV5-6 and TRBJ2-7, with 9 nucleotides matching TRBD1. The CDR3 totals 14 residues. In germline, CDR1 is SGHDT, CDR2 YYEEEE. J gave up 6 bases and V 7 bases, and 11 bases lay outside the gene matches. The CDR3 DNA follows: TGTGCCAGCGGCCGGGACAGGGATTATCTCGAGCAGTACTTC. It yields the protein CASGRDRDYLEQYF. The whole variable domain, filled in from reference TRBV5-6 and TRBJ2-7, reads DAGVTQSPTHLIKTRGQQVTLRCSPKSGHDTVSWYQQALGQGPQFIFQYYEEEERQRGNFPDRFSGHQFPNYSSELNVNALLLGDSALYLCASGRDRDYLEQYFGPGTRLTVT.

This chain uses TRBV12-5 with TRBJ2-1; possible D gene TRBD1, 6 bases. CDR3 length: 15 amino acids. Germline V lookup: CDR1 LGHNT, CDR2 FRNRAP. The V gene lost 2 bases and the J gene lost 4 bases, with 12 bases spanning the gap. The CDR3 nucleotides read TGTGCTAGTGGTTTGACAGGGTTGTCATACAATGAGCAGTTCTTC. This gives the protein CASGLTGLSYNEQFF.

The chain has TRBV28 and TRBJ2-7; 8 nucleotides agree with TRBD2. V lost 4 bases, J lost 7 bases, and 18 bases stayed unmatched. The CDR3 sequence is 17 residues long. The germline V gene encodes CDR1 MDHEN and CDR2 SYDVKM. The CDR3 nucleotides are TGTGCCAGCAGTTCCCTACTAGTGAGCGGGAGTTTGAGGGAGCAGTACTTC. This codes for CASSSLLVSGSLREQYF.

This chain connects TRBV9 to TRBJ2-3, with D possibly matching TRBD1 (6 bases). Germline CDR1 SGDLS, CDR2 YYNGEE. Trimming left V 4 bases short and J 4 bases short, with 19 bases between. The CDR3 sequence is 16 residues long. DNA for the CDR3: TGTGCCAGCAGCTTCAGAGAGGGCGCAGGGGCAGATACGCAGTATTTT. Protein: CASSFREGAGADTQYF.

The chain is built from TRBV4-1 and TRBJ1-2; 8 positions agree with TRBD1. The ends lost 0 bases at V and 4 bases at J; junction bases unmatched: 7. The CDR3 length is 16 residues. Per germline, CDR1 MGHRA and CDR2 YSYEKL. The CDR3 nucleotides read TGCGCCAGCAGCCAAGAAAAGGCAGGGGGCGCCTATGGCTACACCTTC. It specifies CASSQEKAGGAYGYTF.